One TCR beta chain is described in this entry. This sample stems from a study of radiation and T cells in renal cell carcinoma. The V gene lost 6 bases and the J gene lost 2 bases, with 13 bases spanning the gap. This CDR3 has 15 amino acids. Germline V gives CDR1 SNHLY, CDR2 FYNNEI. Time point meaning: blood 4 weeks post-SBRT, at nephrectomy. The treatment here: 15 Gy SBRT to primary tumor, nephrectomy 4 weeks later. After SBRT, blood was collected at 2 and 4 weeks, plus baseline. The patient's renal cell carcinoma had clear cell pathology. Sequenced by immunoSEQ multiplex PCR; TCRdb stores in-frame clones only, minus some. The sample includes around 180,000 clones, around 90% seen only once; the top ten take approximately 10%.

This TCR derives from a woman aged 45-65 years with renal cell carcinoma. The sequencing used blood, collected from a patient whose treatment included radiotherapy and nephrectomy. The V call is TRBV2, the J call TRBJ1-4; TRBD1 might be the D (6 bases). CDR3 loop: CASRANRVTNEKLFF. The CDR3 bases are TGTGCCAGCAGGGCGAACAGGGTGACTAATGAAAAACTGTTTTTT.